These 3 T cell receptor beta chains share one sample of origin, sequenced in a study of graft-versus-host responses after intestinal transplantation. TCRdb's copy holds only in-frame clones and misses some; the assay was immunoSEQ multiplex PCR. This table holds under 150,000 clones, 90% to 95% found once. Their antigens remain unidentified. The sample here was unstimulated CD4+ T cells sorted from spleen or lymph node cells, taken before intestinal transplant. The receptor source for this set is a human donor who received an intestinal transplant.

The rearrangement links TRBV11-3 to TRBJ2-6; D is possibly TRBD1 (5 bases). V lost 4 bases to trimming and J lost 2 bases, with 15 bases between them. This CDR3 comprises 17 residues. Per the germline V gene, CDR1 is SGHNT and CDR2 is YENEEA. The CDR3 protein is CASSYLGASTGANVLTF. Here the CDR3 DNA reads TGTGCCAGCAGCTACCTTGGGGCCTCAACTGGGGCCAACGTCCTGACTTTC.

The chain joins TRBV11-2 to TRBJ2-1; 11 bases are shared with TRBD2. The CDR3 totals 15 residues. The ends lost 5 bases at V and 7 bases at J; junction bases unmatched: 7. The germline gives CDR1 SGHAT, CDR2 FQNNGV. The CDR3 loop is CASSPISGGANEQFF. The CDR3 nucleotides read TGTGCCAGCAGCCCCATTAGCGGGGGGGCAAATGAGCAGTTCTTC.

The J gene is TRBJ1-1, the V gene TRBV5-1; TRBD1 aligns across 10 bases. Trimming took 3 bases from V and 6 from J; bases not matched to a gene: 2. The CDR3 runs to 13 residues. Looked up from germline, CDR1 is SGHRS and CDR2 is YFSETQ. The CDR3 coding sequence is TGCGCCAGCAGCTACGGACAGGGGGCTGAAGCTTTCTTT. This codes for CASSYGQGAEAFF.